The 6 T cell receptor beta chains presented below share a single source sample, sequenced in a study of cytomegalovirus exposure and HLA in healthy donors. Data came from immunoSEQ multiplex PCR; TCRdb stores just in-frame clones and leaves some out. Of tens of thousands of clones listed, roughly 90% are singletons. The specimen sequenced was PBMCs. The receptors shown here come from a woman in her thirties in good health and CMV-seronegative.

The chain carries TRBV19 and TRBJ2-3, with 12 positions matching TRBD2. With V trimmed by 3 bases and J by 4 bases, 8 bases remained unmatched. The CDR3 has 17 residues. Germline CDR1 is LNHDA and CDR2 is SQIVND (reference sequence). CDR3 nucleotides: TGTGCCAGTAGTATTGGTCCGACTAGCGGGAGACCAGATACGCAGTATTTT. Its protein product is CASSIGPTSGRPDTQYF.

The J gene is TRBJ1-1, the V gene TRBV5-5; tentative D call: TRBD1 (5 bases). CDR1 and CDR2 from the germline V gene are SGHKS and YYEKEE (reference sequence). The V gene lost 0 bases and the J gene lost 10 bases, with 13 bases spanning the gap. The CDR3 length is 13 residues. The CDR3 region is CASSLEEGLVAFF. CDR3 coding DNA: TGTGCCAGCAGCTTGGAGGAGGGGTTGGTAGCTTTCTTT.

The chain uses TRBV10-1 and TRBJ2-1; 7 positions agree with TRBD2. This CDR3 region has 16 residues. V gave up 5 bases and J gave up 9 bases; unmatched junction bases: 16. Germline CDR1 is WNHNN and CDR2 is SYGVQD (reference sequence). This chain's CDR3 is CASSKLLGGSPPEQFF. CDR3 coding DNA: TGCGCCAGCAGTAAACTTCTGGGCGGGAGTCCCCCTGAGCAGTTCTTC.

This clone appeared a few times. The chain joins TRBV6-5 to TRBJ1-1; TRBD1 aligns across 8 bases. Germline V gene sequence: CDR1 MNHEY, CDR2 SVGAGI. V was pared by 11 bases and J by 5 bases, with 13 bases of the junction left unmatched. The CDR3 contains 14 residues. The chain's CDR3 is CAVLVGTGGTEAFF. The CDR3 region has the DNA TGTGCCGTCCTCGTGGGGACAGGCGGTACTGAAGCTTTCTTT.

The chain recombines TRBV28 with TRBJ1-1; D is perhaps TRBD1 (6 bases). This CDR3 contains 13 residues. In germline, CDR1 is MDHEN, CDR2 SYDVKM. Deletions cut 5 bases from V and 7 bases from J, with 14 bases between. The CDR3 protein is CASSPGQNGEAFF. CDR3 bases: TGTGCCAGCAGTCCTGGACAGAACGGTGAAGCTTTCTTT.

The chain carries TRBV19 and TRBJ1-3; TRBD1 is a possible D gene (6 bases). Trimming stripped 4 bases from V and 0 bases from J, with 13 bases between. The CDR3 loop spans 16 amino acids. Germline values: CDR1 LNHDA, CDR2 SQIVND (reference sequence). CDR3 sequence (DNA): TGTGCCAGTAGTAGGAGACAGGCCCACTCTGGAAACACCATATATTTT. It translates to CASSRRQAHSGNTIYF.